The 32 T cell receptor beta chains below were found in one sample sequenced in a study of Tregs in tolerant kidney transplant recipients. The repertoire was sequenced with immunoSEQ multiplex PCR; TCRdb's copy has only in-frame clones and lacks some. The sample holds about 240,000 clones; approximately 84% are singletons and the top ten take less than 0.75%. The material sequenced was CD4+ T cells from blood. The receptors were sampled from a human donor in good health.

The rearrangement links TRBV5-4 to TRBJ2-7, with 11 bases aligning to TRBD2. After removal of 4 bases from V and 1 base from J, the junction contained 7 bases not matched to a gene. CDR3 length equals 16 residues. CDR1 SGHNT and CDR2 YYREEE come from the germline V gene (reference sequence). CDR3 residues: CASSLGSSGGSYEQYF. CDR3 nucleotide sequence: TGTGCCAGCAGCCTTGGCTCTAGCGGGGGGTCCTACGAGCAGTACTTC. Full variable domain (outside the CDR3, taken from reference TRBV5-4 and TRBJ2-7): ETGVTQSPTHLIKTRGQQVTLRCSSQSGHNTVSWYQQALGQGPQFIFQYYREEENGRGNFPPRFSGLQFPNYSSELNVNALELDDSALYLCASSLGSSGGSYEQYFGPGTRLTVT.

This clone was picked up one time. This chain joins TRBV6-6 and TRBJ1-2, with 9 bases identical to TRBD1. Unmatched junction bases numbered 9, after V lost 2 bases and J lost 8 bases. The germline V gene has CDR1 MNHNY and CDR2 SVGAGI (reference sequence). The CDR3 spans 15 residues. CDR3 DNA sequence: TGTGCCAGCAGTTACCAATCCGGGACAGGGTTCGGCTACACCTTC. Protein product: CASSYQSGTGFGYTF.

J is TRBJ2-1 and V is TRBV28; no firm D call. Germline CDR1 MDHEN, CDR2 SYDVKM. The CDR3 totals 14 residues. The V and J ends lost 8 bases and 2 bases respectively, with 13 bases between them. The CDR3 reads CASVGFSTYNEQFF. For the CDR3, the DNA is TGTGCCAGCGTCGGCTTCTCAACCTACAATGAGCAGTTCTTC.

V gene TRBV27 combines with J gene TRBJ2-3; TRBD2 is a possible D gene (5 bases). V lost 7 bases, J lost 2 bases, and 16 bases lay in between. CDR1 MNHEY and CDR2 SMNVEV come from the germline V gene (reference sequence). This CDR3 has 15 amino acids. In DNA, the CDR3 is TGTGCCAGCAATAAACTAGGAGCGGACACAGATACGCAGTATTTT. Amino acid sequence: CASNKLGADTDTQYF.

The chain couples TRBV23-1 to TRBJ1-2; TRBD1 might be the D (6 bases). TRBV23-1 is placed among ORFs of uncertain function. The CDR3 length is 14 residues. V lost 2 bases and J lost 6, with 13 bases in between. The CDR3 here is CASSQGRGENGYTF. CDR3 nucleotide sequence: TGCGCCAGCAGTCAAGGCAGGGGAGAAAATGGCTACACCTTC.

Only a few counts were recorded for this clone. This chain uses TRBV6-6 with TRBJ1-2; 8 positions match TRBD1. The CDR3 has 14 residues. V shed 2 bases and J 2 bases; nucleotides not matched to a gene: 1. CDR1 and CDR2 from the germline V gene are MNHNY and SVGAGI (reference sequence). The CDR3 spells CASSYTGGNYGYTF. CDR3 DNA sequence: TGTGCCAGCAGTTACACAGGGGGAAACTATGGCTACACCTTC.

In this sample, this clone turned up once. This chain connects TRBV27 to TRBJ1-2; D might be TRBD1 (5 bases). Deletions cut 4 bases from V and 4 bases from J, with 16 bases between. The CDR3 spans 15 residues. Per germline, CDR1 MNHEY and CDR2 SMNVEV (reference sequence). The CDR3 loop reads CASSSSDSSFYGYTF. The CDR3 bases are TGTGCCAGCAGTTCCAGCGACAGTTCGTTCTATGGCTACACCTTC.

Written as DNA, the CDR3 is TGTGCCACCAGCAGAGATCCCCTGGGTCAGCCCCAGCATTTT. As protein: CATSRDPLGQPQHF. V usage is TRBV15 and J usage is TRBJ1-5; D remains ambiguous. This CDR3 spans 14 amino acids. The V end lost 0 bases, the J end lost 6 bases, and 9 bases lay between the germline ends. Looked up from germline, CDR1 is LNHNV and CDR2 is YYDKDF (reference sequence).

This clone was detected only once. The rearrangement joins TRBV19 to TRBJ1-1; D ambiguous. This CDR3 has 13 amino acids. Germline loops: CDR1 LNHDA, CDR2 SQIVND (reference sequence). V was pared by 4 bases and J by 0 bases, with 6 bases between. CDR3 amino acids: CASSTYMNTEAFF. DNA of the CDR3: TGTGCCAGTAGTACATACATGAACACTGAAGCTTTCTTT.

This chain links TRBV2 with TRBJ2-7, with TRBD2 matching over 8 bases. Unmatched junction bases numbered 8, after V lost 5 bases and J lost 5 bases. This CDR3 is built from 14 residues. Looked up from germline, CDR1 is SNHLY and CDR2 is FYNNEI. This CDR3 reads CASSHQGLAHEQYF. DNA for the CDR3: TGTGCCAGCAGTCACCAAGGACTAGCCCACGAGCAGTACTTC.

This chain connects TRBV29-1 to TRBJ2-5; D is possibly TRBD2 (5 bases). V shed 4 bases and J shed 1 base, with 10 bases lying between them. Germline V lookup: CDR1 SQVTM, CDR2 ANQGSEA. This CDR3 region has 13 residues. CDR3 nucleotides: TGCAGCGTTGCTAGCCAGGTCCAAGAGACCCAGTACTTC. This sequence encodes CSVASQVQETQYF.

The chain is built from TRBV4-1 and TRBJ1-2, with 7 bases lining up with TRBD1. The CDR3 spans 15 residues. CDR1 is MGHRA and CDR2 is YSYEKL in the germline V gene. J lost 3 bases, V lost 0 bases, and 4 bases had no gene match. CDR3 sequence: CASSQDLGQYYGYTF. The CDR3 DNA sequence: TGCGCCAGCAGCCAAGATCTGGGACAGTACTATGGCTACACCTTC.

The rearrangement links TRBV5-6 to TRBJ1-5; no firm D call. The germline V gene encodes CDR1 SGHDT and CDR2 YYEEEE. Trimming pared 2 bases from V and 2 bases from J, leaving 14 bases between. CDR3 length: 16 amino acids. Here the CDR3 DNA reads TGTGCCAGCAGCTTCTTTGCGTGGCAAGGCAATCAGCCCCAGCATTTT. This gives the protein CASSFFAWQGNQPQHF.

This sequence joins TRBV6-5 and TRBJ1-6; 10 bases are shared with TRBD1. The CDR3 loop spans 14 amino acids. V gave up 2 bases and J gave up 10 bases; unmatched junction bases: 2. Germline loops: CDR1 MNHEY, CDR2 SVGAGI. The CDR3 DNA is TGTGCCAGCAGTTACGACAGGGGGCGGTCACCCCTCCACTTT. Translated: CASSYDRGRSPLHF.

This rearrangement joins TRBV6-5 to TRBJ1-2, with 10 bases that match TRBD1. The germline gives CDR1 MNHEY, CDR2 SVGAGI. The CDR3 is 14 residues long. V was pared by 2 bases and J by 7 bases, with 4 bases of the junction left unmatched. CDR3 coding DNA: TGTGCCAGCAGTTACGACAGGGGGCGAAGTGGCTACACCTTC. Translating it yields CASSYDRGRSGYTF.

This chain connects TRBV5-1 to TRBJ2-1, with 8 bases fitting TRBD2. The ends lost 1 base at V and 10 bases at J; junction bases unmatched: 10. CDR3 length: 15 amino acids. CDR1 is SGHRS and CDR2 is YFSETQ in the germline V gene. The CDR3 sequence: CASSLSGSSGPEQFF. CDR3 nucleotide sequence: TGCGCCAGCAGCTTGAGTGGGTCTAGCGGGCCCGAGCAGTTCTTC.

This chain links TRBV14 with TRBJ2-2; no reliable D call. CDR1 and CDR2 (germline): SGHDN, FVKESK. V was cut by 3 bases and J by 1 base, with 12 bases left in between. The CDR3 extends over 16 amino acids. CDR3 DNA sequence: TGTGCCAGCAGCCAGAAGATTAGGGAGAACACCGGGGAGCTGTTTTTT. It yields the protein CASSQKIRENTGELFF.

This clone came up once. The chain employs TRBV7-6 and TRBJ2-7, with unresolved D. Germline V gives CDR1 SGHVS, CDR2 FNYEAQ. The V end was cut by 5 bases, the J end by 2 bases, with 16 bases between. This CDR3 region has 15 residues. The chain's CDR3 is CASSPPAWEAYEQYF. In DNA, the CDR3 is TGTGCCAGCAGCCCACCAGCGTGGGAAGCCTACGAGCAGTACTTC. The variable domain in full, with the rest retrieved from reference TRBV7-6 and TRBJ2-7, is GAGVSQSPRYKVTKRGQDVALRCDPISGHVSLYWYRQALGQGPEFLTYFNYEAQQDKSGLPNDRFSAERPEGSISTLTIQRTEQRDSAMYRCASSPPAWEAYEQYFGPGTRLTVT.

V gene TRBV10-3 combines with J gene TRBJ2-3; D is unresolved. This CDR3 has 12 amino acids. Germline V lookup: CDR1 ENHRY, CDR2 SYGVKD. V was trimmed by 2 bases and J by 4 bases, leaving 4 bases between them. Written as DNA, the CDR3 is TGTGCCATCAGTGAGAATGCAGATACGCAGTATTTT. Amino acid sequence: CAISENADTQYF.

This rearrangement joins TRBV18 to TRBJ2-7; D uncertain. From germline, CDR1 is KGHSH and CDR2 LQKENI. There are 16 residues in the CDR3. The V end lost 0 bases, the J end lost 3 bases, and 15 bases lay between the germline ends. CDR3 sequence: CASSPPTLVGIYEQYF. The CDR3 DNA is TGTGCCAGCTCACCACCCACCTTAGTGGGTATCTACGAGCAGTACTTC.

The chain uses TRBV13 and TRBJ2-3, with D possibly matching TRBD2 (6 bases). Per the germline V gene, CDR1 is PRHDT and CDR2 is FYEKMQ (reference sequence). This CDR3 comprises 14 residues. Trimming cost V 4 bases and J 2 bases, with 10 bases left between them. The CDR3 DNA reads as TGTGCCAGCAGCTCGGGACTTACCACAGATACGCAGTATTTT. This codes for CASSSGLTTDTQYF.

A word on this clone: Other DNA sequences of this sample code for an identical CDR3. The CDR3 region has the DNA TGTGCCAGCAGCCAAGGGGTGGGCCGGGGTCAGCCCCAGCATTTT. It is translated as CASSQGVGRGQPQHF. V gene TRBV14 combines with J gene TRBJ1-5; no reliable D call. The CDR3 consists of 15 residues. Germline V gene lookup returns CDR1 SGHDN and CDR2 FVKESK. V shed 1 base and J shed 6 bases, with 13 bases lying between them. The full variable domain, its missing parts supplied by reference TRBV14 and TRBJ1-5, is EAGVTQFPSHSVIEKGQTVTLRCDPISGHDNLYWYRRVMGKEIKFLLHFVKESKQDESGMPNNRFLAERTGGTYSTLKVQPAELEDSGVYFCASSQGVGRGQPQHFGDGTRLSIL.

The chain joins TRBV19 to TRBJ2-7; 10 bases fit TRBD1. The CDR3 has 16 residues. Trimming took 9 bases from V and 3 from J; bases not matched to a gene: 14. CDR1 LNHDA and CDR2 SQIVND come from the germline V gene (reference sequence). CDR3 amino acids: CASTWGTGANIYEQYF. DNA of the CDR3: TGTGCCAGCACCTGGGGGACAGGGGCCAATATCTACGAGCAGTACTTC.

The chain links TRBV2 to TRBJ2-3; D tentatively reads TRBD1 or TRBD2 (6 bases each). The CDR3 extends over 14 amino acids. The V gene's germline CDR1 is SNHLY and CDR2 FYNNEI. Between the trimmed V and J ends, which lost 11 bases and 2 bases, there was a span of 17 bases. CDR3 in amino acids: CAGRPGAYTDTQYF. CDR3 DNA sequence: TGTGCCGGCCGGCCGGGGGCCTACACAGATACGCAGTATTTT.

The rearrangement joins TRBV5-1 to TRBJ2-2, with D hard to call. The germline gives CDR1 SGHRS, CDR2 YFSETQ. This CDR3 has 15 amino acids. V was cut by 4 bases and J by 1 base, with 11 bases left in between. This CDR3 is CASSASVGNTGELFF. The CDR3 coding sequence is TGCGCCAGCAGCGCATCAGTGGGGAACACCGGGGAGCTGTTTTTT.

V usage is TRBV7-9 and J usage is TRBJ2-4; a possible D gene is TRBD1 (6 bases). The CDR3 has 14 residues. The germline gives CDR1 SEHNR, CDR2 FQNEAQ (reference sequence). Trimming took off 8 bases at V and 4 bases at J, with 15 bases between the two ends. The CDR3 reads CASRGQGSKNIQYF. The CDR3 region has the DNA TGTGCCAGCCGCGGGCAGGGGTCAAAAAACATTCAGTACTTC.

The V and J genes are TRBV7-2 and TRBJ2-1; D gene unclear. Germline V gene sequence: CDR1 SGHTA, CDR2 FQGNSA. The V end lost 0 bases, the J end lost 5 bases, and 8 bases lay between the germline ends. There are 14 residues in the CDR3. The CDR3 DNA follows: TGTGCCAGCAGCTTAGCGATGAGAAACAATGAGCAGTTCTTC. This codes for CASSLAMRNNEQFF.

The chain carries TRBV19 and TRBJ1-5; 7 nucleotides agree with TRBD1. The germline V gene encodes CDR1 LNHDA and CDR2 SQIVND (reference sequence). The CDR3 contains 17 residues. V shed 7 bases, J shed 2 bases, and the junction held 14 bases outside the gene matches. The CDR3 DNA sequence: TGTGCCAGTACCCTACGACTTGCCGGGACAGGCAATCAGCCCCAGCATTTT. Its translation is CASTLRLAGTGNQPQHF.

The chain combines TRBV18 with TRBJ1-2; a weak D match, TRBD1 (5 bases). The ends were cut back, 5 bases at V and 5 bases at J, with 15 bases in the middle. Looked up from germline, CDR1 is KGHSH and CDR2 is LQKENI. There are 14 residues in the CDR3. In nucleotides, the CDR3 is TGTGCCAGCTCAGCGGGGACGGGTACTTATGGCTACACCTTC. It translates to CASSAGTGTYGYTF.

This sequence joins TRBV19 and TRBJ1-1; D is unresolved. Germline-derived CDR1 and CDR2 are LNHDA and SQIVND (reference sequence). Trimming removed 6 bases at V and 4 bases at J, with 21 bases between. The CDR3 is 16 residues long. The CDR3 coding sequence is TGTGCCAGTAGGAATTATGGCGGAGGAAGAGGCACTGAAGCTTTCTTT. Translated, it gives CASRNYGGGRGTEAFF.

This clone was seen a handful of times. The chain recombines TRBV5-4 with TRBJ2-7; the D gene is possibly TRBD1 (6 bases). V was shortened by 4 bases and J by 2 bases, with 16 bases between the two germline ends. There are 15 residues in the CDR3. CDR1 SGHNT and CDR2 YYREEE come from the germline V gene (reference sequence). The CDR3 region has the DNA TGTGCCAGCAGCCCCCCGGGCAGGGGTACCTACGAGCAGTACTTC. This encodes CASSPPGRGTYEQYF.

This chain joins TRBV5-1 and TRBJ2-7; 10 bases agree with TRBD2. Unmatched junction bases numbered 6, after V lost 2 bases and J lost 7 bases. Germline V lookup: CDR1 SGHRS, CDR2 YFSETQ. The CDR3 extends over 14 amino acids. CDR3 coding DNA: TGCGCCAGCAGCTTATTAGCGGGAGGAGATGAGCAGTACTTC. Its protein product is CASSLLAGGDEQYF.